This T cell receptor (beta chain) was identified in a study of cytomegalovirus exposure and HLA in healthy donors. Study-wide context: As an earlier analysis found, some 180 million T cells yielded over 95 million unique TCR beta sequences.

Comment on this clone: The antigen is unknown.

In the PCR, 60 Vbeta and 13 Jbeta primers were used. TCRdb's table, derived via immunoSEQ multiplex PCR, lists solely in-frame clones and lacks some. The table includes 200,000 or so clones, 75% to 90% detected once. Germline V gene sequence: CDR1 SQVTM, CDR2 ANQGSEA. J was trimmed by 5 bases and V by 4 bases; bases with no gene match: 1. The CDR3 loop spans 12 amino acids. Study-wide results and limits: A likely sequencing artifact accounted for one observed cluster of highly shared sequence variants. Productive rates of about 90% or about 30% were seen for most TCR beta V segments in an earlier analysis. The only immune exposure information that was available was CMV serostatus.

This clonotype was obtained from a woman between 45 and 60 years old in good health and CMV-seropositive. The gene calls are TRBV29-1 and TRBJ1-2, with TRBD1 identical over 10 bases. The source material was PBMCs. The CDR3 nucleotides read TGCAGCGTTGCGGGACAGGGGTATGGCTACACCTTC. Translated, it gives CSVAGQGYGYTF.